Listed below are T cell receptor beta chains from one sample, sequenced in a study of blood T cells in healthy people across ages. TCRdb itself ran the 5' RACE reads through MiXCR, one entry per CDR3 protein. In the table there are approximately 1.5 million distinct CDR3 sequences, approximately 43% of which are singletons. Sequenced input: blood. The receptors come from a woman aged 18-29 years in good health. Each CDR3 is given with its conserved first and last residue. D genes are given only for firm matches. Clone sizes are given selectively: once, few, many, or a class where the clone is expanded.

j_call: TRBJ2-7; v_call: TRBV6-6; clone_size: NA; d_call: TRBD2; cdr3_nt: TGTGCCAGCAGTTACCCTGGGACTAGCGGGAGAATGGACGAGCAGTACTTC; cdr3_aa: CASSYPGTSGRMDEQYF
j_call: TRBJ2-1; v_call: TRBV20-1; clone_size: NA; d_call: NA; cdr3_nt: TGCAGTGCTAGTGGACTCCGGGACGGATTTTCCAATGAGCAGTTCTTC; cdr3_aa: CSASGLRDGFSNEQFF
j_call: TRBJ2-7; v_call: TRBV12-3/TRBV12-4; clone_size: NA; d_call: NA; cdr3_nt: TGTGCCAGCAGTTATCTCAACTCCTACGAGCAGTACTTC; cdr3_aa: CASSYLNSYEQYF
j_call: TRBJ2-5; v_call: TRBV4-1; clone_size: NA; d_call: TRBD2; cdr3_nt: TGCGCCAGCAGCCGAGGACTAGCGGGGGGTTATGAGACCCAGTACTTC; cdr3_aa: CASSRGLAGGYETQYF
j_call: TRBJ1-6; v_call: TRBV15; clone_size: many; d_call: TRBD1; cdr3_nt: TGTGCCACCAGCAGGACCGGGACAGGGAATTCACCCCTCCACTTT; cdr3_aa: CATSRTGTGNSPLHF
j_call: TRBJ2-7; v_call: TRBV13; clone_size: NA; d_call: NA; cdr3_nt: TGTGCCAGCAGCTTAGGCGAGCTCGAGCAGTACTTC; cdr3_aa: CASSLGELEQYF
j_call: TRBJ2-5; v_call: TRBV20-1; clone_size: NA; d_call: TRBD2; cdr3_nt: TGCAGTGCTAGAGATAGGGGAGGGAGGTGGGAGACCCAGTACTTC; cdr3_aa: CSARDRGGRWETQYF
j_call: TRBJ2-2; v_call: TRBV3-1; clone_size: NA; d_call: NA; cdr3_nt: TGTGCCAGCAGCGTTGGATGGGACGGGGAGCTGTTTTTT; cdr3_aa: CASSVGWDGELFF
j_call: TRBJ2-1; v_call: TRBV27; clone_size: few; d_call: TRBD2; cdr3_nt: TGTGCCAGCAGCTCAGCGGGAGGGGCCTACAATGAGCAGTTCTTC; cdr3_aa: CASSSAGGAYNEQFF
j_call: TRBJ1-6; v_call: TRBV7-2; clone_size: NA; d_call: NA; cdr3_nt: TGTGCCAGCAGCGTAGTAACAGGGAGATCACCCCTCCACTTT; cdr3_aa: CASSVVTGRSPLHF
j_call: TRBJ2-1; v_call: TRBV12-3/TRBV12-4; clone_size: many; d_call: NA; cdr3_nt: TGTGCCAGCAGTCTACGGGACGGGTACAATGAGCAGTTCTTC; cdr3_aa: CASSLRDGYNEQFF
j_call: TRBJ1-2; v_call: TRBV12-3/TRBV12-4; clone_size: once; d_call: NA; cdr3_nt: TGTGCCAGCAGTGTAGGGGATGGCTTGCGCTACACCTTC; cdr3_aa: CASSVGDGLRYTF
j_call: TRBJ1-5; v_call: TRBV4-1; clone_size: few; d_call: TRBD1; cdr3_nt: TGCGCCAGCAGCCAGAGGGACAGCGGGAGTCAGCCCCAGCATTTT; cdr3_aa: CASSQRDSGSQPQHF
j_call: TRBJ2-5; v_call: TRBV20-1; clone_size: NA; d_call: NA; cdr3_nt: TGCAGTGCTAATGGCCGGATCCAAGAGACCCAGTACTTC; cdr3_aa: CSANGRIQETQYF
j_call: TRBJ1-5; v_call: TRBV28; clone_size: NA; d_call: TRBD1; cdr3_nt: TGTGCCAGCAGCCCGACAGGGCCTAGCAATCAGCCCCAGCATTTT; cdr3_aa: CASSPTGPSNQPQHF
j_call: TRBJ2-3; v_call: TRBV4-3; clone_size: NA; d_call: TRBD2; cdr3_nt: TGCGCCAGCAGCCAAGTAAGGACTAGCGCAGATACGCAGTATTTT; cdr3_aa: CASSQVRTSADTQYF